This T cell receptor (beta chain) was found in a study of T cell repertoires in cytomegalovirus infection. Study-level background: TCR beta signatures that were public indicated CMV infection and matching HLA type.

Details on this clonotype: Its antigen is still unknown.

With V trimmed by 7 bases and J by 1 base, 7 bases remained unmatched. The CDR3 spans 15 residues. CDR1 is MNHNS and CDR2 is SASEGT in the germline V gene. TCRdb reprocessed the reads via MiXCR and lists one record per CDR3 protein. The sample holds roughly 920,000 distinct CDR3 sequences, approximately 30% seen once. Notes on the study in general: The response measured ex vivo was dominated by TCR beta clonotypes (HLA-C-restricted and CMV-specific).

The sequences come from cultured CD8+ T cells from PBMCs, collected from culture after CMV antigen stimulation. The chain carries TRBV6-1 and TRBJ2-5; TRBD2 matches at 9 bases. The TCR comes from a human donor in good health (CMV status not recorded). Some clones in this sample may be carry-over from other donors' samples. This chain's CDR3 is CASISWRGGQETQYF. As DNA, the CDR3 is TGTGCCAGCATCTCTTGGCGGGGGGGCCAAGAGACCCAGTACTTC.